The 31 T cell receptor beta chains below were found in one sample sequenced in a study of T cells in Graves' hyperthyroidism and ophthalmopathy. Researchers amplified the TCR beta CDR3 regions from RNA transcripts. The HTBI primer set was used in a first-round RT-PCR of the TCR CDR3. TCRdb reprocessed the multiplex PCR reads via MiXCR and lists one record per CDR3 protein. The repertoire has 600,000 to 700,000 distinct CDR3 sequences, about 14% of them found once; the top ten carry around 4.1%. Sequenced sample: blood. The receptors stem from a woman aged 35 to 49 with Graves' ophthalmopathy.

This clonotype was detected many times. This chain connects TRBV6-5 to TRBJ1-5; D is unclear. The length of the CDR3 is 13 residues. Germline-derived CDR1 and CDR2 are MNHEY and SVGAGI. V lost 11 bases, J lost 6 bases, and 17 bases lay in between. The DNA for the CDR3 is TGTGCCTTTAGTGCGACCCTGGGTCAGCCCCAGCATTTT. Protein product: CAFSATLGQPQHF.

This clonotype was detected many times. The chain recombines TRBV7-2 with TRBJ2-7, with TRBD1 matching 8 bases. V trimming: 8 bases; J trimming: 2 bases; junction bases outside the gene matches: 8. There are 14 residues in the CDR3. In germline, CDR1 is SGHTA, CDR2 FQGNSA. CDR3 residues: CASGTGTGPYEQYF. CDR3 bases: TGTGCCAGCGGCACCGGGACAGGACCCTACGAGCAGTACTTC. Full variable domain (outside the CDR3, taken from reference TRBV7-2 and TRBJ2-7): GAGVSQSPSNKVTEKGKDVELRCDPISGHTALYWYRQSLGQGLEFLIYFQGNSAPDKSGLPSDRFSAERTGGSVSTLTIQRTQQEDSAVYLCASGTGTGPYEQYFGPGTRLTVT.

The rearrangement joins TRBV7-3 to TRBJ2-7, with 12 bases identical to TRBD2. V was clipped by 3 bases and J by 3 bases; unmatched bases: 6. From germline, CDR1 is SGHTA and CDR2 FQGTGA. The CDR3 is 16 residues long. In nucleotides, the CDR3 is TGTGCCAGCAGCTTTGGACTAGCGGGACCCGGCTACGAGCAGTACTTC. Amino acid sequence: CASSFGLAGPGYEQYF.

This clonotype was picked up a small number of times. V and J are TRBV28 and TRBJ2-5; D assignment may be TRBD1 or TRBD2 (5 bases each). The CDR3 runs 13 residues. Germline values: CDR1 MDHEN, CDR2 SYDVKM. V was pared by 7 bases and J by 5 bases, with 14 bases between. The CDR3 reads CASTPGATETQYF. CDR3 in DNA: TGTGCCAGCACCCCCGGGGCCACCGAGACCCAGTACTTC.

This clonotype was seen more than once but under ten times. The V call is TRBV28, the J call TRBJ1-5; perhaps TRBD1 as D (5 bases). V was clipped by 5 bases and J by 3 bases, with 11 bases between them. CDR1 and CDR2 (germline): MDHEN, SYDVKM. This CDR3 contains 14 residues. Here the CDR3 DNA reads TGTGCCAGCAGTCATATACAGGTCAATCAGCCCCAGCATTTT. It is translated as CASSHIQVNQPQHF.

Many counts were recorded for this clonotype. The genes are TRBV7-3 and TRBJ2-5; TRBD1 aligns across 8 bases. Germline CDR1 SGHTA, CDR2 FQGTGA. The CDR3 sequence is 13 residues long. V was clipped by 5 bases and J by 7 bases; unmatched bases: 6. The CDR3 here is CASSPTGEGTQYF. CDR3 coding DNA: TGTGCCAGCAGCCCGACAGGGGAAGGGACCCAGTACTTC.

Many counts were recorded for this clonotype. The chain has TRBV18 and TRBJ1-1; D not certain. V was pared by 3 bases and J by 4 bases, with 12 bases between. CDR1 and CDR2 (germline): KGHSH, LQKENI. This CDR3 is 14 amino acids long. This chain's CDR3 is CASSPVSKSTEAFF. As DNA, the CDR3 is TGTGCCAGCTCACCGGTCTCAAAGAGCACTGAAGCTTTCTTT.

About this clonotype itself: The conserved final phenylalanine or tryptophan is absent from the CDR3, which likely points to a read error. The CDR3 coding sequence is TGTGCCTGGAGTGTATGGCCAGAGACCTACGAGCAGTACTCC. Translating it yields CAWSVWPETYEQYS. This chain uses TRBV30 with TRBJ2-7; unclear D gene. The CDR3 is made up of 14 amino acids. Per germline, CDR1 GTSNPN and CDR2 SVGIG (reference sequence). Trimming removed 0 bases at V and 2 bases at J, with 11 bases between.

This clonotype was counted at least ten times. This chain uses TRBV20-1 with TRBJ2-5, with D unclear. Germline CDR1 is DFQATT and CDR2 is SNEGSKA (reference sequence). The CDR3 totals 13 residues. V lost 6 bases and J 5 bases, leaving 16 bases between the germline ends. The CDR3 loop is CSAGPSQGETQYF. CDR3 bases: TGCAGTGCCGGGCCCAGTCAAGGGGAGACCCAGTACTTC.

The sample holds many counts of this clonotype. This chain joins TRBV6-2 or TRBV6-3 and TRBJ2-7, with TRBD1 as a possible D gene (6 bases). The germline CDR1 and CDR2 sequences are MNHEY and SVGEGT. This CDR3 is built from 13 residues. This CDR3 is CALRDKGLTEQYF. The CDR3 coding sequence is TGTGCTTTGAGGGACAAGGGTTTAACCGAGCAGTACTTC.

This clonotype was observed at least ten times. The CDR3 sequence is CASSMGQNNEQFF. The CDR3 bases are TGTGCCAGCAGCATGGGACAGAACAATGAGCAGTTCTTC. The chain carries TRBV9 and TRBJ2-1; 7 bases map to TRBD1. The germline gives CDR1 SGDLS, CDR2 YYNGEE. The CDR3 has 13 residues. V dropped 4 bases and J dropped 5; count of bases not matched to a gene: 3. Full variable domain (missing parts from reference TRBV9 and TRBJ2-1): DSGVTQTPKHLITATGQRVTLRCSPRSGDLSVYWYQQSLDQGLQFLIQYYNGEERAKGNILERFSAQQFPDLHSELNLSSLELGDSALYFCASSMGQNNEQFFGPGTRLTVL.

The V call is TRBV29-1, the J call TRBJ2-5; 9 bases fit TRBD2. The germline V gene has CDR1 SQVTM and CDR2 ANQGSEA. The CDR3 contains 13 residues. With V trimmed by 2 bases and J by 2 bases, 0 bases remained unmatched. CDR3 bases: TGCAGCGTTGAAAGCGGGAGGCAAGAGACCCAGTACTTC. Amino acid sequence: CSVESGRQETQYF.

This clonotype appeared many times. The V call is TRBV24-1, the J call TRBJ1-5, with 8 bases that match TRBD1. The CDR3 totals 16 residues. After removal of 4 bases from V and 9 bases from J, the junction contained 13 bases not matched to a gene. The germline V gene encodes CDR1 KGHDR and CDR2 SFDVKD. CDR3 sequence reads: CATSDLWTGRSRPQHF. The CDR3 DNA sequence: TGTGCCACCAGTGACCTGTGGACAGGGCGATCCCGGCCCCAGCATTTT.

This clonotype occurred many times. The chain recombines TRBV20-1 with TRBJ2-5; D possibly matches TRBD1 or TRBD2 (5 bases each). V dropped 3 bases and J dropped 5 bases, with 13 bases sitting between them. The germline V gene has CDR1 DFQATT and CDR2 SNEGSKA (reference sequence). The CDR3 consists of 13 residues. CDR3 sequence (DNA): TGCAGTGCTAGCCCCGGGACCGGGGAGACCCAGTACTTC. Its translation: CSASPGTGETQYF.

This clonotype was observed a handful of times. One base away lies a much larger clone, so this may be a sequencing read error. This chain connects TRBV29-1 to TRBJ2-2; the match to TRBD2 covers 11 bases. The CDR3 covers 15 residues. CDR1 is SQVTM and CDR2 is ANQGSEA in the germline V gene. CDR3 region: CSVGKTSGMAGELLF. The CDR3 nucleotides are TGCAGCGTTGGCAAGACTAGCGGGATGGCCGGGGAGCTGCTTTTT.

This clonotype was counted at least ten times. The gene calls are TRBV28 and TRBJ1-1, with TRBD1 identical over 9 bases. This CDR3 contains 11 residues. The germline V gene encodes CDR1 MDHEN and CDR2 SYDVKM. The junction had 2 bases not matched to a gene; V was cut back by 8 bases and J by 7 bases. This CDR3 reads CASRDRDEAFF. In DNA form, the CDR3 reads TGTGCCAGCCGGGACAGGGATGAAGCTTTCTTT.

This clonotype was counted at least ten times. This rearrangement joins TRBV20-1 to TRBJ2-7, with 11 bases identical to TRBD2. Per the germline V gene, CDR1 is DFQATT and CDR2 is SNEGSKA (reference sequence). The V segment lost 3 bases and the J segment 0 bases; nucleotides outside the gene matches: 4. The length of the CDR3 is 15 residues. As DNA, the CDR3 is TGCAGTGCTAGTCCCACTAGCGGGAGCTCCTACGAGCAGTACTTC. Translating it yields CSASPTSGSSYEQYF.

This clonotype appeared many times. The genes are TRBV7-3 and TRBJ1-1; no firm D call. This CDR3 contains 13 residues. CDR1 and CDR2 (germline): SGHTA, FQGTGA. The ends were cut back, 3 bases at V and 9 bases at J, with 14 bases in the middle. The CDR3 loop reads CASSFEETTKAFF. The CDR3 DNA reads as TGTGCCAGCAGCTTTGAGGAGACCACGAAAGCTTTCTTT.

This clonotype has at least ten counts. The V gene is TRBV10-1, the J gene TRBJ2-7; possible D gene TRBD1, 6 bases. V was cut by 3 bases and J by 3 bases, with 12 bases left in between. The V gene's germline CDR1 is WNHNN and CDR2 SYGVQD (reference sequence). The length of the CDR3 is 14 residues. CDR3 sequence: CASSEQGFGYEQYF. The CDR3 region has the DNA TGCGCCAGCAGTGAACAGGGTTTCGGCTACGAGCAGTACTTC.

There are many counts of this clonotype. The chain has TRBV28 and TRBJ1-5, with a possible D match to TRBD1 (5 bases). The CDR3 is made up of 15 amino acids. Germline V gene data show CDR1 as MDHEN and CDR2 as SYDVKM. Trimming took off 5 bases at V and 7 bases at J, with 18 bases between the two ends. The chain's CDR3 is CASSPTPQGTQPQHF. The CDR3 DNA follows: TGTGCCAGCAGTCCAACCCCCCAGGGCACCCAGCCCCAGCATTTT.

The chain recombines TRBV7-8 with TRBJ2-7, with 11 bases identical to TRBD2. The V segment lost 3 bases and the J segment 3 bases; nucleotides outside the gene matches: 10. The CDR3 is 17 residues long. Germline CDR1 reads SGHVS; CDR2 reads FQNEAQ. Here the CDR3 reads CASSFGPGTSGYYEQYF. Written as DNA, the CDR3 is TGTGCCAGCAGCTTTGGCCCCGGGACTAGCGGATACTACGAGCAGTACTTC.

This clonotype appeared many times. V usage is TRBV29-1 and J usage is TRBJ2-7; the D is unclear. The CDR3 is 13 amino acids. Per germline, CDR1 SQVTM and CDR2 ANQGSEA. V was cut by 4 bases and J by 0 bases, with 10 bases left in between. In DNA, the CDR3 is TGCAGCGTTGGTTTCCGGAGCTCCTACGAGCAGTACTTC. Translated, it gives CSVGFRSSYEQYF.

This clonotype was seen repeatedly, ten times or more. The CDR3 DNA follows: TGTGCCAGCAGCTCGGCTGGACAGGGCGCCACCGGGGAGCTGTTTTTT. It translates to CASSSAGQGATGELFF. The chain has TRBV11-2 and TRBJ2-2; the match to TRBD1 covers 8 bases. The CDR3 sequence is 16 residues long. The germline V gene encodes CDR1 SGHAT and CDR2 FQNNGV. Losses at the gene ends were 4 bases for V and 4 bases for J; bases not matched to a gene: 8.

The rearrangement uses TRBV20-1 and TRBJ2-7, with TRBD2 matching 10 bases. CDR1 is DFQATT and CDR2 is SNEGSKA in the germline V gene (reference sequence). With 4 bases clipped from V and 3 bases from J, the junction kept 6 bases outside the gene matches. This CDR3 has 14 amino acids. CDR3 sequence: CSAKAGGEGYEQYF. CDR3 sequence (DNA): TGCAGTGCTAAAGCGGGAGGGGAAGGCTACGAGCAGTACTTC.

This clonotype was observed at least ten times. V usage is TRBV10-3 and J usage is TRBJ2-2; no firm D call. The length of the CDR3 is 12 residues. Germline V gene lookup returns CDR1 ENHRY and CDR2 SYGVKD. Trimming removed 3 bases from V and 6 bases from J, with 5 bases in between. CDR3 nucleotide sequence: TGTGCCATCAGTGACGATGCCGGGGAGCTGTTTTTT. It is translated as CAISDDAGELFF.

Many counts were recorded for this clonotype. This rearrangement joins TRBV7-2 to TRBJ2-7; 7 nucleotides agree with TRBD2. Germline V gives CDR1 SGHTA, CDR2 FQGNSA. The trim removed 3 bases at V and 3 bases at J, leaving 8 bases unmatched. The CDR3 is 15 amino acids. The CDR3 nucleotides read TGTGCCAGCAGCTTCGAGGGACTACCGCGCTACGAGCAGTACTTC. Its translation is CASSFEGLPRYEQYF.

CDR3 protein: CASTRTDHRGLGTEAFF. The CDR3 DNA reads TGTGCCAGCACCAGAACGGATCACAGGGGGCTGGGCACTGAAGCTTTCTTT. The chain has TRBV12-3 or TRBV12-4 and TRBJ1-1; TRBD1 agrees at 9 bases. V shed 7 bases and J 4 bases; nucleotides not matched to a gene: 16. The CDR3 length is 17 residues.

The CDR3 here is CAISETGQGSEQYF. The CDR3 bases are TGTGCCATCAGTGAGACGGGACAGGGTTCCGAGCAGTACTTC. V is TRBV10-3 and J is TRBJ2-7; 9 nucleotides match TRBD1. The CDR3 contains 14 residues. V lost 2 bases to trimming and J lost 6 bases; unmatched junction nucleotides: 5. Germline V gene lookup returns CDR1 ENHRY and CDR2 SYGVKD.

For this clonotype: With a much larger clone just one base away, this may be a read error. The chain links TRBV2 to TRBJ2-2; tentatively, D is TRBD2 (6 bases). V was cut by 3 bases and J by 6 bases, with 17 bases left in between. CDR3 length: 16 amino acids. From germline, CDR1 is SNHLY and CDR2 FYNNEI. CDR3: CASSDQKLAVSGELFF. DNA for the CDR3: TGTGCCAGCAGTGATCAAAAACTAGCCGTTTCCGGGGAGCTGTTTTTT.

This clonotype appeared many times. V is TRBV9 and J is TRBJ2-5; 14 positions agree with TRBD2. Looked up from germline, CDR1 is SGDLS and CDR2 is YYNGEE. This CDR3 is built from 17 residues. The trim removed 2 bases at V and 1 base at J, leaving 4 bases unmatched. The CDR3 nucleotides read TGTGCCAGCAGCGTGGGGACTAGCGGGAGCGGCCAAGAGACCCAGTACTTC. Residues: CASSVGTSGSGQETQYF.

This clonotype was picked up a small number of times. The gene calls are TRBV27 and TRBJ1-1, with 8 positions matching TRBD1. The V gene's germline CDR1 is MNHEY and CDR2 SMNVEV (reference sequence). Losses at the gene ends were 1 base for V and 1 base for J; bases not matched to a gene: 2. CDR3 length: 15 amino acids. The CDR3 sequence is CASSLFQGANTEAFF. The CDR3 DNA sequence: TGTGCCAGCAGTTTATTTCAGGGGGCGAACACTGAAGCTTTCTTT.